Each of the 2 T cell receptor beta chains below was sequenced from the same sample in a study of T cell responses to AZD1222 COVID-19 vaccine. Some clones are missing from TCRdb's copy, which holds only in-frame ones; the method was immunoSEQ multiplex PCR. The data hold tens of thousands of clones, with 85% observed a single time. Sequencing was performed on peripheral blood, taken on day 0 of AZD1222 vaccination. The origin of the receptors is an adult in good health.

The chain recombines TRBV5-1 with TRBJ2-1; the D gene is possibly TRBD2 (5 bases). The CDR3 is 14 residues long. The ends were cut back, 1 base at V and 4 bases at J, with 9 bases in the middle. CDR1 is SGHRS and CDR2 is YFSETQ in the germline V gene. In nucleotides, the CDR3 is TGCGCCAGCAGCTTGTTGAGGGAGTACAATGAGCAGTTCTTC. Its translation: CASSLLREYNEQFF. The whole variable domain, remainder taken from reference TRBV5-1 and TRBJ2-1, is KAGVTQTPRYLIKTRGQQVTLSCSPISGHRSVSWYQQTPGQGLQFLFEYFSETQRNKGNFPGRFSGRQFSNSRSEMNVSTLELGDSALYLCASSLLREYNEQFFGPGTRLTVL.

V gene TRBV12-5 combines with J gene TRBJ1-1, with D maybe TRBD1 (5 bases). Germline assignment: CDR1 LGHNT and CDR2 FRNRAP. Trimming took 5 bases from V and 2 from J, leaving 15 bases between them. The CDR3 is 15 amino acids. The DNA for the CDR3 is TGTGCTAGTGGTCCACCATCGACAGAAAACACTGAAGCTTTCTTT. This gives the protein CASGPPSTENTEAFF.